This paragraph covers one T cell receptor (beta chain) sequence. Its antigen remains unidentified. V lost 2 bases, J lost 5 bases, and 12 bases lay in between. The CDR3 runs to 15 residues. CDR1 is SEHNR, CDR2 FQNEAQ, per germline (reference sequence). This record comes from a study of cytomegalovirus exposure and HLA in healthy donors. Regarding the study as a whole: Roughly uniform sequencing depth across donors was assumed, possibly incorrectly.

With 60 Vbeta and 13 Jbeta primers, the PCR was carried out. How the authors handled the data: Later work found around 80 million unique TCR beta chains, with 9.5 million to 14 million shared. Using immunoSEQ multiplex PCR, the repertoire was profiled, and TCRdb retains in-frame clones only, with some absent. V, J and clone size reflect that table, while D and trimming were determined from the DNA. The profile shows about 130,000 clones, 70% of them singletons. The sequencing input was PBMCs. The TCR originated in a woman aged 55 to 70 in good health and CMV-seropositive. The chain uses TRBV7-9 and TRBJ1-4, with D maybe TRBD1 (5 bases). CDR3 in amino acids: CASSLRQTQNEKLFF. The CDR3 DNA sequence: TGTGCCAGCAGCTTAAGACAGACTCAAAATGAAAAACTGTTTTTT.